This is a list of T cell receptor beta chains from one sample in a study of shared clonotypes between healthy human individuals. The method was immunoSEQ multiplex PCR; TCRdb's version includes in-frame clones alone and lacks a portion of them. Of about 2.3 million clones listed, under 95% are singletons. What was sequenced was naive CD4+ T cells from PBMCs. These TCRs come from a man aged 18 to 35 in good health. Some clones in this sample may be carry-over from other donors' samples. CDR3s include the opening cysteine and the closing phenylalanine or tryptophan. Each record gives: clone size, V gene, CDR3 protein. Clone size is not always given. Where it is, it says once, few, many or a class for expanded clones.

few	TRBV27	CASSRQALNTEAFF
NA	TRBV6-1	CASSDRTFRVETQYF
NA	TRBV11-2	CASSSRSGEAPYNEQFF
NA	TRBV7-8	CASSFGQGVDYGYTF
NA	TRBV6-5	CASSSRGTGANVLTF
NA	TRBV30	CAWQGALSQPQHF
NA	TRBV7-2	CASSLGGLRTYEQYF
NA	TRBV2	CAITVRPGTREQYF
NA	TRBV29-1	CSLNFGSGSNEQFF
NA	TRBV10-1	CARKTAAGPVGTSGNFEQYF
few	TRBV6-1	CATSAVGGEKLFF
NA	TRBV7-9	CASSPAGGTQYF
NA	TRBV28	CASSYRTGVNTIYF
NA	TRBV7-9	CASSIRDRAYNEQFF
NA	TRBV5-6	CASSLPRGAIYGYTF
NA	TRBV30	CAWSVERGGPQEQYF
few	TRBV7-9	CASSPGVGDRNQPQHF
NA	TRBV28	CASTGGSTYEQYF
NA	TRBV28	CASSPTWGPSEQYF
NA	TRBV25-1	CASSNRDRERDTQYF
NA	TRBV2	CASSETSGSSETQYF
NA	TRBV30	CAWGRDLSTDTQYF
NA	TRBV19	CASTKTGATIYEQYF
NA	TRBV4-2	CASSQGTAGANVLTF
NA	TRBV23-1	CASSQLTGGANSHKNIQYF
NA	TRBV11-2	CASRTPRASYEQYF
NA	TRBV10-3	CAISAPNHRASPGNTIYF
NA	TRBV6-6	CASRQGVQPQHF
NA	TRBV11-3	CASSLGTGRNEQFF
NA	TRBV6-5	CASSYQTSNSEQYF
NA	TRBV7-9	CASASRTDTQYF
NA	TRBV11-2	CASSLTLQRAADGNIQYF
NA	TRBV28	CASSLVSPNTEAFF
NA	TRBV5-1	CASSPSRVSTDTQYF